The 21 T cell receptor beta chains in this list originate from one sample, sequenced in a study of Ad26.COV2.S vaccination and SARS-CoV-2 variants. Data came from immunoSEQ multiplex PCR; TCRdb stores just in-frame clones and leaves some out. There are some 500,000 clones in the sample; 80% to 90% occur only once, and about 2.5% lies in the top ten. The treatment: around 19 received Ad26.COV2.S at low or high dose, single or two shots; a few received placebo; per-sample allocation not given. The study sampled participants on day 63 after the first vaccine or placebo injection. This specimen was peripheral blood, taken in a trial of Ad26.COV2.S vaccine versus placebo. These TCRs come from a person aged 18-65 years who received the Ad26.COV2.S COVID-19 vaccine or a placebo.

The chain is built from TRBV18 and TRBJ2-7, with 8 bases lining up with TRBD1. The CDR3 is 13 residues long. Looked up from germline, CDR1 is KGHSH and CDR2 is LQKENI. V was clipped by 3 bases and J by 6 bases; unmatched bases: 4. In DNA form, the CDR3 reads TGTGCCAGCTCACCCCTGACAGGGGTCGAGCAGTACTTC. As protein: CASSPLTGVEQYF.

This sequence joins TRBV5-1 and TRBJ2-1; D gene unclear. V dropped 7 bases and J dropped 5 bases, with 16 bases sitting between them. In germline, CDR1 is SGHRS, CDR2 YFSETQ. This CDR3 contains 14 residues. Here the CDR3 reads CASADPSQDNEQFF. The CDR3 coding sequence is TGCGCCAGCGCAGATCCCAGTCAGGACAATGAGCAGTTCTTC.

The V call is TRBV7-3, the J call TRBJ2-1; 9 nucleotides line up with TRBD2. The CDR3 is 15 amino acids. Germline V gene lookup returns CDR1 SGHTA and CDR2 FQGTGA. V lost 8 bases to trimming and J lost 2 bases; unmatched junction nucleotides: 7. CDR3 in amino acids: CASGILAGPYNEQFF. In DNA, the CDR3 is TGTGCCAGCGGCATCCTAGCGGGGCCCTACAATGAGCAGTTCTTC.

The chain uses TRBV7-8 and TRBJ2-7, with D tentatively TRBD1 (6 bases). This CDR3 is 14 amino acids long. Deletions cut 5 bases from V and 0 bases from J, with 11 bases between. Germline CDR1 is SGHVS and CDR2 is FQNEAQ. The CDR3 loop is CASSLQGSSYEQYF. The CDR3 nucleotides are TGTGCCAGCAGCCTCCAGGGGAGCTCCTACGAGCAGTACTTC.

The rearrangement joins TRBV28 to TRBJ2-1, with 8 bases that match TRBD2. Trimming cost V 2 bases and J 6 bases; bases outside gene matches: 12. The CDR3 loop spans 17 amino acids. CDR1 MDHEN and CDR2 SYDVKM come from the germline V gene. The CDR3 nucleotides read TGTGCCAGCAGTTTAAGGGGAAGAGCGGGGGCCCTCAATGAGCAGTTCTTC. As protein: CASSLRGRAGALNEQFF.

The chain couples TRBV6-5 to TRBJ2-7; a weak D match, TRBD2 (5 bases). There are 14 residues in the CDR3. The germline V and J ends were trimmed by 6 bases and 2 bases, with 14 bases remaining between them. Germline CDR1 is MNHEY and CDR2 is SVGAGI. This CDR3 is CASRVLDGAYEQYF. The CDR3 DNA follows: TGTGCCAGCAGAGTATTAGACGGGGCCTACGAGCAGTACTTC.

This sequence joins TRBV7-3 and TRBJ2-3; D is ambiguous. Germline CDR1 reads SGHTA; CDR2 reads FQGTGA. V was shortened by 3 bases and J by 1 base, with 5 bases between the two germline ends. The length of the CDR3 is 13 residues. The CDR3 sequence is CASSFRGTDTQYF. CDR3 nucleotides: TGTGCCAGCAGCTTCCGAGGCACAGATACGCAGTATTTT.

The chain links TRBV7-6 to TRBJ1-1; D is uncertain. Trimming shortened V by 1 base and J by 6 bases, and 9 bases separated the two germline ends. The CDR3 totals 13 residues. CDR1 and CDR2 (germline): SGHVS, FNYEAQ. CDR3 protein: CASSLEGASEAFF. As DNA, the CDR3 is TGTGCCAGCAGCTTAGAAGGAGCTTCTGAAGCTTTCTTT. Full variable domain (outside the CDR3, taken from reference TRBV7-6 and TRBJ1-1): GAGVSQSPRYKVTKRGQDVALRCDPISGHVSLYWYRQALGQGPEFLTYFNYEAQQDKSGLPNDRFSAERPEGSISTLTIQRTEQRDSAMYRCASSLEGASEAFFGQGTRLTVV.

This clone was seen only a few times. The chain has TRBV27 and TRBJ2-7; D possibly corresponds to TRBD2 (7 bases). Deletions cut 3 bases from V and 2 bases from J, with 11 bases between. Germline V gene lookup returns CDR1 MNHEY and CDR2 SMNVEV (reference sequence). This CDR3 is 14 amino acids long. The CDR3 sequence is CASSFRRGPYEQYF. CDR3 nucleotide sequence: TGTGCCAGCAGTTTTCGGCGGGGGCCCTACGAGCAGTACTTC.

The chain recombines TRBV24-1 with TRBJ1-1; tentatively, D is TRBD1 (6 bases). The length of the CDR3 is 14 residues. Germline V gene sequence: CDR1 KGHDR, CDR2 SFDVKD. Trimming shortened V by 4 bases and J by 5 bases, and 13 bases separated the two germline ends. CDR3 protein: CATSDPRGPTEAFF. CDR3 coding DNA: TGTGCCACCAGTGACCCCCGGGGGCCTACTGAAGCTTTCTTT.

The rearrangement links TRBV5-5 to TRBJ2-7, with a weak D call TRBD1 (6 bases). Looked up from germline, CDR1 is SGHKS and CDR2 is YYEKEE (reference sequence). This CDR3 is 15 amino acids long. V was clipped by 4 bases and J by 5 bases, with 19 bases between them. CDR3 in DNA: TGTGCCAGCAGCGACCCACAGGGAGTACGCCACGAGCAGTACTTC. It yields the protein CASSDPQGVRHEQYF.

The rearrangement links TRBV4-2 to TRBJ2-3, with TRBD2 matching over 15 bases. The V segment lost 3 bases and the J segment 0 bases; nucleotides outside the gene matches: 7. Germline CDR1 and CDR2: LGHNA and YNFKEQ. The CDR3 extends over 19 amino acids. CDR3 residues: CASSHDRTSGRGSTDTQYF. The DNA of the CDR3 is TGTGCCAGCAGCCACGACAGGACTAGCGGGAGGGGGAGCACAGATACGCAGTATTTT.

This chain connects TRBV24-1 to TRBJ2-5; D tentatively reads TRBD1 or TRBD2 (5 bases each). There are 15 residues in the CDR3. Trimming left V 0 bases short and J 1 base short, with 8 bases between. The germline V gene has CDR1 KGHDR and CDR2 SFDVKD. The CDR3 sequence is CATSDLRGFQETQYF. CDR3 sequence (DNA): TGTGCCACCAGTGATTTGCGGGGCTTCCAAGAGACCCAGTACTTC.

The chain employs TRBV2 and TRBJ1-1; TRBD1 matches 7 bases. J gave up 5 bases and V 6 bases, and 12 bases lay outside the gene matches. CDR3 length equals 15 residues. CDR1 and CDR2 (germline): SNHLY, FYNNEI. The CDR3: CASREGQLSYTEAFF. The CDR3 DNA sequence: TGTGCCAGCAGGGAGGGACAGCTGTCTTATACTGAAGCTTTCTTT.

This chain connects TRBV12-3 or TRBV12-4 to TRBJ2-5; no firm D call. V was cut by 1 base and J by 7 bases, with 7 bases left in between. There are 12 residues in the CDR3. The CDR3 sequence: CASSLDPTTQYF. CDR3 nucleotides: TGTGCCAGCAGTTTAGACCCCACGACCCAGTACTTC.

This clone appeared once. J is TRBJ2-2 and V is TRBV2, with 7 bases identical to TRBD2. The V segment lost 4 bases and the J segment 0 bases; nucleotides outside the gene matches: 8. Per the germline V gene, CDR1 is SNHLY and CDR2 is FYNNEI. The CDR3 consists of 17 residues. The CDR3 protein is CASSGTREGPNTGELFF. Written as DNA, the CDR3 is TGTGCCAGCAGTGGGACCAGGGAGGGACCGAACACCGGGGAGCTGTTTTTT.

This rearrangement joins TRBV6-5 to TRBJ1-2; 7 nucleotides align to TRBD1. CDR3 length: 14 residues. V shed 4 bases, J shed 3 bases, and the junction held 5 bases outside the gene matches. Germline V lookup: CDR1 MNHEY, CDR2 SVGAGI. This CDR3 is CASSLLGGDYGYTF. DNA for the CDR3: TGTGCCAGCAGTTTGTTAGGGGGCGACTATGGCTACACCTTC.

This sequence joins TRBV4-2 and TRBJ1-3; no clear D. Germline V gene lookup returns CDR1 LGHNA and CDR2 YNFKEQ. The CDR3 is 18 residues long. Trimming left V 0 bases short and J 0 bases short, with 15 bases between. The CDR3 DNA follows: TGTGCCAGCAGCCAAGATCCCGGCACCCGCCACTCTGGAAACACCATATATTTT. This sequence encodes CASSQDPGTRHSGNTIYF.

The CDR3 region has the DNA TGCGCCAGCAAGGCCCCCCTAGGGGGCGCAACTGGGGATGAGCAGTTCTTC. Protein sequence: CASKAPLGGATGDEQFF. The chain uses TRBV5-1 and TRBJ2-1, with 7 nucleotides matching TRBD1. Germline CDR1 reads SGHRS; CDR2 reads YFSETQ. The CDR3 length is 17 residues. J was trimmed by 8 bases and V by 6 bases; bases with no gene match: 20.

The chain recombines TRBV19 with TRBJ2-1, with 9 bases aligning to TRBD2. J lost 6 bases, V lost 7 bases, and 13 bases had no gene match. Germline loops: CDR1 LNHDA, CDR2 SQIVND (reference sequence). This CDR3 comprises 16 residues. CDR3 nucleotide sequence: TGTGCCAGTAAATCTACACTGGGACTAGCATCCAATGAGCAGTTCTTC. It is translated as CASKSTLGLASNEQFF.

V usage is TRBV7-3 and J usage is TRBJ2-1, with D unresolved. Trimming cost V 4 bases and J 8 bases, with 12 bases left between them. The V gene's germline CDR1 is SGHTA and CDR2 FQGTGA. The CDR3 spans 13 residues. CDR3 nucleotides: TGTGCCAGCAGCTGGCAGGCAAATCATGAGCAGTTCTTC. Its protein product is CASSWQANHEQFF.